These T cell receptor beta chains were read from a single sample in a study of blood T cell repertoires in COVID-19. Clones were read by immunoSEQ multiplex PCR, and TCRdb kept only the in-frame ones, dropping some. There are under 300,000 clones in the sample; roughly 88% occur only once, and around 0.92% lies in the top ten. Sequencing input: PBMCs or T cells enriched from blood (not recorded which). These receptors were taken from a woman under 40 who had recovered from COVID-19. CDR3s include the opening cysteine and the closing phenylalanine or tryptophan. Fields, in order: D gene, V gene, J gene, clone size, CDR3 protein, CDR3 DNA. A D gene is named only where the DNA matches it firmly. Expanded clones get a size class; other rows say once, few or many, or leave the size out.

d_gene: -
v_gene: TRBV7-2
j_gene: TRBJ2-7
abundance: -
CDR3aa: CASSLSRSYEQYF
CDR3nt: TGTGCCAGCAGCTTGAGTCGGTCCTACGAGCAGTACTTC

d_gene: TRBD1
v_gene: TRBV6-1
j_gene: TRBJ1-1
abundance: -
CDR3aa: CASSERTGGRTEAFF
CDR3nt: TGTGCCAGCAGTGAACGGACAGGGGGAAGGACTGAAGCTTTCTTT

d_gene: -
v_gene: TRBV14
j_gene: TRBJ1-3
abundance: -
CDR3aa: CASRQSYTIYF
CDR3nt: TGTGCCAGCAGACAGAGCTACACCATATATTTT

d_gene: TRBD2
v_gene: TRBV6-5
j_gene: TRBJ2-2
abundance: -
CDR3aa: CASSYGTSDITGELFF
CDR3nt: TGTGCCAGCAGTTACGGGACTAGCGACATCACCGGGGAGCTGTTTTTT

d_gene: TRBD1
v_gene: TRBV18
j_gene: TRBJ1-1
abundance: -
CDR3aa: CASSQGAAEAFF
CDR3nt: TGTGCCAGCTCACAGGGGGCCGCTGAAGCTTTCTTT

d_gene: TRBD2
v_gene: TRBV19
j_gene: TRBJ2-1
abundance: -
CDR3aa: CASSMGLAAINEQFF
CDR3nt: TGTGCCAGTAGTATGGGACTAGCGGCAATCAATGAGCAGTTCTTC

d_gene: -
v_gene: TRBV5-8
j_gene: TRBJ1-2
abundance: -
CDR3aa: CASTLLAGGYGYTF
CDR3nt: TGTGCCAGCACCCTTTTGGCAGGCGGGTATGGCTACACCTTC

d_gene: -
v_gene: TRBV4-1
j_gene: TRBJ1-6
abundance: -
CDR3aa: CASSQGTPNSPLHF
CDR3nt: TGCGCCAGCAGCCAAGGCACACCTAATTCACCCCTCCACTTT

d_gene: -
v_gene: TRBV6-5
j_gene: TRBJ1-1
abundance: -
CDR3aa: CASRRHPNTEAFF
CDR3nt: TGTGCCAGCAGGAGACACCCGAACACTGAAGCTTTCTTT

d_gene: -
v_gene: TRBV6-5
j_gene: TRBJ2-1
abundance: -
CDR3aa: CATSDSLYNEQFF
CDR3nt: TGTGCCACCTCGGACAGCCTCTACAATGAGCAGTTCTTC

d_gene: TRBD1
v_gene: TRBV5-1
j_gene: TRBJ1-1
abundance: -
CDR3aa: CASSEGTGGTEAFF
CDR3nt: TGCGCCAGCAGCGAGGGAACAGGGGGCACTGAAGCTTTCTTT

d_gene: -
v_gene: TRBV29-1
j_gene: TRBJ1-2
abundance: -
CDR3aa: CSVEGRNGYTF
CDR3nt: TGCAGCGTTGAGGGGAGGAATGGCTACACCTTC

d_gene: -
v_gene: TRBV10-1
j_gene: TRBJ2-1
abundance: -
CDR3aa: CASSDSNEQFF
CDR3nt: TGCGCCAGCAGTGACAGCAATGAGCAGTTCTTC

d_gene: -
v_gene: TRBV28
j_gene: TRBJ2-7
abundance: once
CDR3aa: CASSLGQNYEQYF
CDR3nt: TGTGCCAGCAGTTTAGGACAGAACTACGAGCAGTACTTC

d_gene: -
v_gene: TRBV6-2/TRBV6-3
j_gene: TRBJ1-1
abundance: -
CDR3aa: CASSYTRGGTEAFF
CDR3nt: TGTGCCAGCAGTTATACGAGAGGCGGCACTGAAGCTTTCTTT

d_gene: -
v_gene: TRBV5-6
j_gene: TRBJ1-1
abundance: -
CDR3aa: CASSFNAGTEAFF
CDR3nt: TGTGCCAGCAGCTTTAACGCGGGCACTGAAGCTTTCTTT

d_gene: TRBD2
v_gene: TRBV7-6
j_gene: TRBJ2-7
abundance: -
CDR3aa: CASSLIAGGQRDEQYF
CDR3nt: TGTGCCAGCAGCTTAATCGCGGGGGGGCAGCGGGACGAGCAGTACTTC

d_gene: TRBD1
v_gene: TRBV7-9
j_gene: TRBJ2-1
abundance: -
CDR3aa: CASSSRPGGRDNEQFF
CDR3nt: TGTGCCAGCAGCTCCCGACCAGGGGGAAGGGACAATGAGCAGTTCTTC

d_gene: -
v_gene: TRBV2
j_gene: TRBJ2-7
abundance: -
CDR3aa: CASSDRGDYEQYF
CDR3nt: TGTGCCAGCAGTGACAGGGGGGACTACGAGCAGTACTTC

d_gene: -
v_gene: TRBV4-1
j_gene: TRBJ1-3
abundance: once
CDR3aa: CASSQEAGAGNTIYF
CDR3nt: TGCGCCAGCAGCCAAGAAGCGGGGGCGGGAAACACCATATATTTT

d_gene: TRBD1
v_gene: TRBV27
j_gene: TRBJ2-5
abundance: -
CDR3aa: CASSHRGETQYF
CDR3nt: TGTGCCAGCAGTCACAGGGGGGAGACCCAGTACTTC

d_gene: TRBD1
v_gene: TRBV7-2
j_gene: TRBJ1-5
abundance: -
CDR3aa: CASSQGGNQPQHF
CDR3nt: TGTGCCAGCAGTCAGGGGGGCAATCAGCCCCAGCATTTT

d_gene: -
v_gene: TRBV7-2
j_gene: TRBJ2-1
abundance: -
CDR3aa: CASSLYHRGGGNEQFF
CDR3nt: TGTGCCAGCAGCTTATACCACAGGGGAGGTGGAAATGAGCAGTTCTTC

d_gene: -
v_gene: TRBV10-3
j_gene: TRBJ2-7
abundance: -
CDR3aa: CAIRDSSYEQYF
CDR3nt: TGTGCCATCAGGGACAGCTCCTACGAGCAGTACTTC

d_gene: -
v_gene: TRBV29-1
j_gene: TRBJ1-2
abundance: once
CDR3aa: CSVVTAYGYTF
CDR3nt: TGCAGCGTTGTGACAGCCTATGGCTACACCTTC

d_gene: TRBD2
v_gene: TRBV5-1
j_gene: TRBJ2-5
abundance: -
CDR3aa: CASSLRGTSGGETQYF
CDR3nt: TGCGCCAGCAGCTTGCGTGGGACTAGCGGAGGGGAGACCCAGTACTTC

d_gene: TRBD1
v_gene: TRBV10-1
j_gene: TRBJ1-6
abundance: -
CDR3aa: CASGPIQGSTFFDNSPLHF
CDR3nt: TGCGCCAGTGGGCCCATACAGGGGTCAACGTTCTTTGATAATTCACCCCTCCACTTT

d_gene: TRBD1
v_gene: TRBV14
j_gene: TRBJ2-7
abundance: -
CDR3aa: CASSNRTGTYEQYF
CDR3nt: TGTGCCAGCAGCAATCGGACAGGGACCTACGAGCAGTACTTC

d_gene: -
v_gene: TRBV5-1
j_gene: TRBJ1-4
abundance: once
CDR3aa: CASSLQGLNEKLFF
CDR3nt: TGCGCCAGCAGCCTACAGGGCCTTAATGAAAAACTGTTTTTT

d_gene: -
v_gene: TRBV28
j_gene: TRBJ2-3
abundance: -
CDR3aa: CASSLGQITDTQYF
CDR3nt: TGTGCCAGCAGTTTGGGGCAGATCACAGATACGCAGTATTTT

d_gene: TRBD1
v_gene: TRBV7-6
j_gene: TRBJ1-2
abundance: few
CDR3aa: CASSRDRGDGYTF
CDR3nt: TGTGCCAGCAGCCGGGACAGGGGTGATGGCTACACCTTC

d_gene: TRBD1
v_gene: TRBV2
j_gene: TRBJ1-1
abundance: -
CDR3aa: CASGDRGGAEAFF
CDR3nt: TGTGCCAGCGGCGACAGGGGGGGTGCTGAAGCTTTCTTT

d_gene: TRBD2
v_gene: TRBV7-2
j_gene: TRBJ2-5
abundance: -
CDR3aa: CASRGRGAVETQYF
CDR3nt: TGTGCCAGCAGGGGGCGGGGGGCCGTAGAGACCCAGTACTTC

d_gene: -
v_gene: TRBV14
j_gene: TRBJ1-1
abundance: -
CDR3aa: CASSPSGQNTEAFF
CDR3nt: TGTGCCAGCAGCCCTTCGGGACAAAACACTGAAGCTTTCTTT

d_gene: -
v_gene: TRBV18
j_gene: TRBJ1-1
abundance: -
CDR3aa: CASQQGGKTEAFF
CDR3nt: TGTGCCAGCCAACAGGGTGGGAAGACTGAAGCTTTCTTT

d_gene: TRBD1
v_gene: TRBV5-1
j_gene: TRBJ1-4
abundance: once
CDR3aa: CASSLAGTGGRLFF
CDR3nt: TGCGCCAGCAGCTTGGCCGGGACAGGGGGCAGACTGTTTTTT

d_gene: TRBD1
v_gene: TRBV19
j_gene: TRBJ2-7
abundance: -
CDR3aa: CASSTGTGGLKHEQYF
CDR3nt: TGTGCCAGTAGTACGGGGACAGGGGGATTAAAGCACGAGCAGTACTTC

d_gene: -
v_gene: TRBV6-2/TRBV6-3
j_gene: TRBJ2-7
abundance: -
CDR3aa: CASSSLRGLREQYF
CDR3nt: TGTGCCAGCAGTTCACTCAGGGGTCTAAGAGAGCAGTACTTC

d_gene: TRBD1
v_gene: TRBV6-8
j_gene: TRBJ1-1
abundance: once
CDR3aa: CASRRTGMNTEAFF
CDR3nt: TGTGCCAGCAGGCGGACAGGGATGAACACTGAAGCTTTCTTT

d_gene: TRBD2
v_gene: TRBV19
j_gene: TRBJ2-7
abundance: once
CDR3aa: CASSELAGGYEQYF
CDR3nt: TGTGCCAGTAGTGAACTAGCGGGGGGGTACGAGCAGTACTTC

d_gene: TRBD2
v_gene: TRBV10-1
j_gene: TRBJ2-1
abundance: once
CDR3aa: CASSELGRETTYNEQFF
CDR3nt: TGCGCCAGCAGTGAGCTCGGGCGGGAGACCACCTACAATGAGCAGTTCTTC

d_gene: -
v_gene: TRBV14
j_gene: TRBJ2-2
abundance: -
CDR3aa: CASRMATGELFF
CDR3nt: TGTGCCAGCAGAATGGCCACCGGGGAGCTGTTTTTT

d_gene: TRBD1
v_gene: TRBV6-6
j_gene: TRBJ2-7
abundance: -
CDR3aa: CASSSTGEIRSYEQYF
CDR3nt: TGTGCCAGCAGCTCCACAGGGGAAATAAGGTCCTACGAGCAGTACTTC

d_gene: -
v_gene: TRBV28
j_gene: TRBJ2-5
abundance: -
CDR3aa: CASIPHGGWGETQYF
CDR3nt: TGTGCCAGCATCCCACACGGGGGATGGGGGGAGACCCAGTACTTC

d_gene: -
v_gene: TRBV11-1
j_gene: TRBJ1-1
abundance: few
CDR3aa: CASSAPRGTLNTEAFF
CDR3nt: TGTGCCAGCAGCGCCCCTCGGGGGACCTTGAACACTGAAGCTTTCTTT

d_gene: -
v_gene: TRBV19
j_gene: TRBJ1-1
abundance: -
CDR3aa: CASSIRGRVNTEAFF
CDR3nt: TGTGCCAGTAGTATTAGGGGCAGGGTGAACACTGAAGCTTTCTTT

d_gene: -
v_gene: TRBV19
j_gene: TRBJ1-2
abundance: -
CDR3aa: CASSIRSYGYTF
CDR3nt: TGTGCCAGTAGTATCAGAAGCTATGGCTACACCTTC

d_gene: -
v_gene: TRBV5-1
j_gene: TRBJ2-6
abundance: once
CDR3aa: CASSLETALGGANVLTF
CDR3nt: TGCGCCAGCAGCTTGGAGACAGCTTTAGGTGGGGCCAACGTCCTGACTTTC

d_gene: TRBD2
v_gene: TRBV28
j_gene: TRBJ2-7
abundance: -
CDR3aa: CASSRFSGGPYEQYF
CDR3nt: TGTGCCAGCAGTCGATTTAGCGGGGGTCCCTACGAGCAGTACTTC

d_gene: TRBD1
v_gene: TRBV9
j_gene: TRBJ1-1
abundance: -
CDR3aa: CASSSINRGNTEAFF
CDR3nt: TGTGCCAGCAGCTCAATCAACAGGGGAAACACTGAAGCTTTCTTT

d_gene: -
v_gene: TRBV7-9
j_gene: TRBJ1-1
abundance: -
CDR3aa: CASSLLNWNTEAFF
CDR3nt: TGTGCCAGCAGCTTGCTAAATTGGAACACTGAAGCTTTCTTT

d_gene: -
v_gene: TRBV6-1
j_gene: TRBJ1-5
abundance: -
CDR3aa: CASSALRQVLNQPQHF
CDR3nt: TGTGCCAGCAGTGCTCTTAGGCAGGTCCTAAATCAGCCCCAGCATTTT

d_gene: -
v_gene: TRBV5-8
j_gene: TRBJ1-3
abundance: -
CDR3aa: CASSVPGNSGNTIYF
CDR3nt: TGTGCCAGCAGCGTCCCAGGGAACTCTGGAAACACCATATATTTT

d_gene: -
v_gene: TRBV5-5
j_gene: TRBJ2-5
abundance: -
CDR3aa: CASTLDRETQYF
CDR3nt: TGTGCCAGCACCCTAGACCGTGAGACCCAGTACTTC

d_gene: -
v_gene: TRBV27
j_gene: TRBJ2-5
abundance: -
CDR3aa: CASSLWAGLGETQYF
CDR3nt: TGTGCCAGCAGTTTATGGGCGGGACTGGGGGAGACCCAGTACTTC

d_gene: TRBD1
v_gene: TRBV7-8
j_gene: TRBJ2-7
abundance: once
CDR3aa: CASSPGGREQYF
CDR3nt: TGTGCCAGCAGCCCAGGGGGTAGGGAGCAGTACTTC

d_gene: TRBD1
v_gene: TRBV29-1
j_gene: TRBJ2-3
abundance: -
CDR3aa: CSVDRGRDTQYF
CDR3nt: TGCAGCGTTGACAGGGGGCGAGATACGCAGTATTTT

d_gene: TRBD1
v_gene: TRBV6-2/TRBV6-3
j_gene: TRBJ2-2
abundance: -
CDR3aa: CASSFARTGVPGELFF
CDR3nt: TGTGCCAGCAGTTTCGCCCGGACAGGAGTCCCCGGGGAGCTGTTTTTT

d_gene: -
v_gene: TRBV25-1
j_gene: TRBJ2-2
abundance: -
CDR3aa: CASSEPSSDSGRGGELFF
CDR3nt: TGTGCCAGCAGTGAACCCTCCTCCGACTCAGGAAGGGGCGGGGAGCTGTTTTTT